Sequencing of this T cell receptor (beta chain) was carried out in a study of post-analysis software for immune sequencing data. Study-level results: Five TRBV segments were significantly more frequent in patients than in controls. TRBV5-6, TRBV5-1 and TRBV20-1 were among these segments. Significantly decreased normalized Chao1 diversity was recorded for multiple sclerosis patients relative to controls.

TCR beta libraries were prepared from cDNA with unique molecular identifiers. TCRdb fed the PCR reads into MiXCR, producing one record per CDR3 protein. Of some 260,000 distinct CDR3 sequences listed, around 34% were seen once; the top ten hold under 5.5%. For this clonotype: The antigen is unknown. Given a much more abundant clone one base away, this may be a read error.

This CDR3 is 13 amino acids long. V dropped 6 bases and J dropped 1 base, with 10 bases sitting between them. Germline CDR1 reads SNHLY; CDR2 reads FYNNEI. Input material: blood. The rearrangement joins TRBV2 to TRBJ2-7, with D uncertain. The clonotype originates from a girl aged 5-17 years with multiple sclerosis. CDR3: CASRENGSYEQYF. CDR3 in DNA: TGTGCCAGCAGGGAGAACGGGTCCTACGAGCAGTACTTC.